The 17 T cell receptor beta chains below all came from one sample that was sequenced in a study of blood T cell repertoires in COVID-19. Produced via immunoSEQ multiplex PCR; TCRdb's table is partial and in-frame only. The table lists about 76,000 clones, over 70% of them singletons, with around 6.1% in the top ten. Source material: peripheral blood. These receptor sequences come from a man aged 50-59 years with active COVID-19.

This clone appeared a single time. The chain has TRBV6-4 and TRBJ1-2, with 7 nucleotides matching TRBD1. CDR3 length: 16 residues. Germline assignment: CDR1 MRHNA and CDR2 SNTAGT. The ends lost 6 bases at V and 0 bases at J; junction bases unmatched: 10. The DNA for the CDR3 is TGTGCCAGCAGCCCTACCGGGACAGCTACTAACTATGGCTACACCTTC. Its protein is CASSPTGTATNYGYTF.

The V gene is TRBV5-1, the J gene TRBJ1-5, with 8 bases aligning to TRBD1. Germline V lookup: CDR1 SGHRS, CDR2 YFSETQ. The V and J ends lost 2 bases and 2 bases, in that order; junction bases with no gene match: 3. The CDR3 runs to 15 residues. The CDR3, as DNA: TGCGCCAGCAGCTTTGGGACAGGTGGCAATCAGCCCCAGCATTTT. Translating it yields CASSFGTGGNQPQHF.

This chain links TRBV5-1 with TRBJ2-1; 8 bases line up with TRBD2. Germline loops: CDR1 SGHRS, CDR2 YFSETQ. Losses at the gene ends were 4 bases for V and 6 bases for J; bases not matched to a gene: 6. The length of the CDR3 is 14 residues. The CDR3 DNA follows: TGCGCCAGCAGCCAAGCGGGGGTCATCAATGAGCAGTTCTTC. Translation gives CASSQAGVINEQFF.

Written as DNA, the CDR3 is TGTGCCTGGAGCAATACAGGGGTCGATGGCTACACCTTC. Its protein is CAWSNTGVDGYTF. The chain joins TRBV30 to TRBJ1-2; 7 bases map to TRBD1. In germline, CDR1 is GTSNPN, CDR2 SVGIG (reference sequence). The CDR3 has 13 amino acids. With V trimmed by 3 bases and J by 6 bases, 7 bases remained unmatched.

This chain connects TRBV5-1 to TRBJ2-1, with TRBD2 identical over 13 bases. Losses at the gene ends were 5 bases for V and 9 bases for J; bases not matched to a gene: 11. This CDR3 is 16 amino acids long. Germline V gene sequence: CDR1 SGHRS, CDR2 YFSETQ. CDR3 DNA: TGCGCCAGCAGTATGAGTACTAGCGGGGGGGCAGGTGAGCAGTTCTTC. Protein product: CASSMSTSGGAGEQFF.

The V gene is TRBV9, the J gene TRBJ2-1, with TRBD2 identical over 8 bases. Germline V gene lookup returns CDR1 SGDLS and CDR2 YYNGEE. The V segment lost 4 bases and the J segment 4 bases; nucleotides outside the gene matches: 13. The CDR3 sequence is 17 residues long. The CDR3 nucleotides read TGTGCCAGCAGCACCCGGGGGGGAGTTGGGCCGTACAATGAGCAGTTCTTC. It is translated as CASSTRGGVGPYNEQFF.

A single count supports this clone. V usage is TRBV11-2 and J usage is TRBJ1-1, with D possibly TRBD1 on 6 matching bases. The CDR3 totals 13 residues. Trimming stripped 0 bases from V and 4 bases from J, with 6 bases between. Per the germline V gene, CDR1 is SGHAT and CDR2 is FQNNGV. CDR3 sequence reads: CASSLEQGTEAFF. The CDR3 DNA follows: TGTGCCAGCAGCTTAGAACAGGGCACTGAAGCTTTCTTT.

V usage is TRBV7-2 and J usage is TRBJ2-7, with 12 bases matching TRBD2. CDR1 is SGHTA and CDR2 is FQGNSA in the germline V gene. V was pared by 6 bases and J by 6 bases, with 9 bases of the junction left unmatched. The CDR3 length is 15 residues. The DNA of the CDR3 is TGTGCCAGCAGTCCGACTAGCGGGAGTGGAGTCGAGCAGTACTTC. It is translated as CASSPTSGSGVEQYF.

The chain joins TRBV7-2 to TRBJ2-1, with 9 bases identical to TRBD2. There are 17 residues in the CDR3. Per germline, CDR1 SGHTA and CDR2 FQGNSA. V shed 1 base and J 1 base; nucleotides not matched to a gene: 5. The CDR3 DNA reads as TGTGCCAGCAGCTTAGGGTTTGCGGGGGGGTCCTACAATGAGCAGTTCTTC. As protein: CASSLGFAGGSYNEQFF.

This clone was observed a handful of times. The chain employs TRBV27 and TRBJ2-5; D unresolved. Deletions cut 5 bases from V and 4 bases from J, with 14 bases between. Germline CDR1 reads MNHEY; CDR2 reads SMNVEV (reference sequence). The CDR3 has 14 amino acids. Here the CDR3 reads CASSPDSPLETQYF. The DNA of the CDR3 is TGTGCCAGCAGTCCCGACTCCCCGCTAGAGACCCAGTACTTC.

The chain uses TRBV7-2 and TRBJ2-2; 8 bases map to TRBD1. The CDR3 sequence is 15 residues long. V trimming: 3 bases; J trimming: 3 bases; junction bases outside the gene matches: 3. Germline CDR1 SGHTA, CDR2 FQGNSA. In DNA, the CDR3 is TGTGCCAGCAGCTTGAGACAGGGGCACACCGGGGAGCTGTTTTTT. Translated, it gives CASSLRQGHTGELFF.

The chain is built from TRBV28 and TRBJ1-6, with 9 bases aligning to TRBD1. CDR1 and CDR2 from the germline V gene are MDHEN and SYDVKM. With 10 bases clipped from V and 9 bases from J, the junction kept 10 bases outside the gene matches. This CDR3 is 14 amino acids long. CDR3 sequence: CATRKGQGSSPLHF. The CDR3 DNA follows: TGTGCCACCCGTAAGGGACAGGGAAGTTCACCCCTCCACTTT.

The chain uses TRBV5-4 and TRBJ2-5, with D perhaps TRBD2 (6 bases). The CDR3 loop spans 14 amino acids. V lost 1 base to trimming and J lost 4 bases, with 11 bases between them. Per germline, CDR1 SGHNT and CDR2 YYREEE (reference sequence). DNA for the CDR3: TGTGCCAGCAGCTTGACGTGGGACTCAGAGACCCAGTACTTC. Protein product: CASSLTWDSETQYF.

This clone is a singleton in its sample. The V gene is TRBV23-1, the J gene TRBJ1-2; 8 positions agree with TRBD1. TRBV23-1 is filed as an ORF, its function uncertain. The V and J ends lost 2 bases and 1 base, in that order; junction bases with no gene match: 6. The CDR3 length is 16 residues. The CDR3 region is CASSQKTGGVNYGYTF. The CDR3 DNA reads TGCGCCAGCAGTCAAAAAACAGGGGGAGTTAACTATGGCTACACCTTC.

This clone was detected once. The CDR3 spells CASSWPIAGATDTQYF. The CDR3 DNA sequence: TGTGCCAGCAGCTGGCCAATAGCGGGGGCTACAGATACGCAGTATTTT. This chain links TRBV7-2 with TRBJ2-3, with TRBD2 matching over 9 bases. Per the germline V gene, CDR1 is SGHTA and CDR2 is FQGNSA. The CDR3 length is 16 residues. The V and J ends lost 4 bases and 3 bases, in that order; junction bases with no gene match: 8. Drawing the rest from reference TRBV7-2 and TRBJ2-3, the complete variable domain is GAGVSQSPSNKVTEKGKDVELRCDPISGHTALYWYRQSLGQGLEFLIYFQGNSAPDKSGLPSDRFSAERTGGSVSTLTIQRTQQEDSAVYLCASSWPIAGATDTQYFGPGTRLTVL.

This clone was recorded a few times. The V and J genes are TRBV5-5 and TRBJ2-7; 8 nucleotides agree with TRBD2. Trimming removed 2 bases from V and 2 bases from J; junction bases left unmatched: 9. This CDR3 has 16 amino acids. The germline V gene encodes CDR1 SGHKS and CDR2 YYEKEE (reference sequence). In DNA form, the CDR3 reads TGTGCCAGCAGCTTAGGACCTCAGCGGGGGCCCTACGAGCAGTACTTC. Protein product: CASSLGPQRGPYEQYF.

The chain recombines TRBV6-2 or TRBV6-3 with TRBJ2-1; a possible D gene is TRBD2 (6 bases). CDR3 size: 13 residues. V lost 1 base and J lost 6, with 7 bases in between. From germline, CDR1 is MNHEY and CDR2 SVGEGT. CDR3 residues: CASSYLRGNEQFF. CDR3 bases: TGTGCCAGCAGTTACTTGCGGGGCAATGAGCAGTTCTTC.